Listed here are 27 T cell receptor beta chains from one sample, sequenced in a study of blood T cell repertoires in COVID-19 (dated by TCRdb to the early 2020s). Libraries came from the immunoSEQ multiplex PCR assay. In TCRdb, the immuneACCESS table is reduced to in-frame sequences with V and J assigned. These tables do not hold every clone; where another copy was compared, an unresolved V gene accounts for under half, and the others remain unexplained. Within this sample are more than 95,000 clones, with under 80% of them counted one time only. 2% to 3% of the sample belongs to the ten largest clones. What was sequenced was peripheral blood. All receptors come from a man aged 50 or older with acute or convalescent COVID-19.

The V gene is TRBV5-6, the J gene TRBJ1-2, with D hard to call. The V and J ends lost 0 bases and 0 bases respectively, with 9 bases between them. Per the germline V gene, CDR1 is SGHDT and CDR2 is YYEEEE. The CDR3 spans 15 residues. The CDR3 protein is CASSLGQKSNYGYTF. DNA for the CDR3: TGTGCCAGCAGCTTGGGGCAGAAGTCTAACTATGGCTACACCTTC.

This clone was seen only a few times. The rearrangement uses TRBV18 and TRBJ1-1; D not resolved. This CDR3 region has 15 residues. CDR1 is KGHSH and CDR2 is LQKENI in the germline V gene. Trimming left V 0 bases short and J 4 bases short, with 12 bases between. CDR3 DNA: TGTGCCAGCTCACCACCGGTGGCGGGGTTCACTGAAGCTTTCTTT. This codes for CASSPPVAGFTEAFF. Complete variable domain (other parts from reference TRBV18 and TRBJ1-1): NAGVMQNPRHLVRRRGQEARLRCSPMKGHSHVYWYRQLPEEGLKFMVYLQKENIIDESGMPKERFSAEFPKEGPSILRIQQVVRGDSAAYFCASSPPVAGFTEAFFGQGTRLTVV.

As to this clone: A junction end diverges from the germline sequence, so it may reflect a read error. The genes are TRBV6-6 and TRBJ2-7, with 9 bases that match TRBD2. The CDR3 is made up of 14 amino acids. Germline V gene lookup returns CDR1 MNHNY and CDR2 SVGAGI (reference sequence). The CDR3 sequence is CASSYSSRGGTADF. The DNA for the CDR3 is TGTGCCAGCAGTTACTCATCGCGGGGGGGAACAGCCGACTTC.

There are a few counts of this clone. The V and J genes are TRBV27 and TRBJ1-1; 8 bases agree with TRBD1. V dropped 5 bases and J dropped 5; count of bases not matched to a gene: 10. Germline V CDR1 and CDR2: MNHEY, SMNVEV (reference sequence). This CDR3 comprises 15 residues. The chain's CDR3 is CASSIHRGMGTEAFF. DNA of the CDR3: TGTGCCAGCAGTATCCACAGGGGGATGGGGACTGAAGCTTTCTTT.

In its sample, this clone was seen once. The chain's CDR3 is CARGVTPNTEAFF. The CDR3, as DNA: TGCGCCAGAGGGGTTACACCGAACACTGAAGCTTTCTTT. This sequence joins TRBV10-2 and TRBJ1-1; a weak D match, TRBD1 (5 bases). The CDR3 contains 13 residues. The germline V and J ends were trimmed by 9 bases and 1 base, with 12 bases remaining between them. The V gene's germline CDR1 is WSHSY and CDR2 SAAADI.

The gene calls are TRBV5-1 and TRBJ1-3; D gene ambiguous. The V gene lost 2 bases and the J gene lost 0 bases, with 6 bases spanning the gap. The CDR3 contains 14 residues. The germline V gene encodes CDR1 SGHRS and CDR2 YFSETQ. CDR3 in DNA: TGCGCCAGCAGCTTAACAGACTCTGGAAACACCATATATTTT. This gives the protein CASSLTDSGNTIYF.

This clone was seen a single time. J is TRBJ1-1 and V is TRBV7-8; D uncertain. CDR1 is SGHVS, CDR2 FQNEAQ, per germline. Trimming pared 1 base from V and 4 bases from J, leaving 7 bases between. The CDR3 consists of 13 residues. CDR3 DNA: TGTGCCAGCAGCTTAGGCGGAAGCACTGAAGCTTTCTTT. This encodes CASSLGGSTEAFF.

The chain combines TRBV19 with TRBJ2-7; 10 bases fit TRBD1. J lost 2 bases, V lost 6 bases, and 4 bases had no gene match. The CDR3 totals 14 residues. CDR1 is LNHDA and CDR2 is SQIVND in the germline V gene (reference sequence). The CDR3 protein is CASSAGTGAYEQYF. DNA of the CDR3: TGTGCCAGTAGCGCCGGGACAGGGGCCTACGAGCAGTACTTC.

A few counts support this clone. The CDR3 here is CASSPPGYSPLHF. The CDR3 DNA sequence: TGTGCCAGCTCACCGCCAGGCTATTCACCCCTCCACTTT. The genes are TRBV18 and TRBJ1-6; D is unresolved. Trimming cost V 3 bases and J 8 bases, with 8 bases left between them. CDR3 length: 13 amino acids. The germline V gene encodes CDR1 KGHSH and CDR2 LQKENI.

The chain employs TRBV29-1 and TRBJ1-1; D call uncertain. CDR3 length: 14 amino acids. CDR1 and CDR2 (germline): SQVTM, ANQGSEA. V lost 0 bases to trimming and J lost 6 bases, with 14 bases between them. The CDR3 DNA reads TGCAGCGTTGAAGATGTTCTGGCGGATTCTGAAGCTTTCTTT. Its translation: CSVEDVLADSEAFF.

The chain is built from TRBV25-1 and TRBJ1-4, with no clear D. The V gene's germline CDR1 is MGHDK and CDR2 SYGVNS. V lost 1 base to trimming and J lost 6 bases, with 12 bases between them. The CDR3 length is 15 residues. The CDR3 region is CASSELAVPHEKLFF. CDR3 DNA sequence: TGTGCCAGCAGTGAATTGGCGGTTCCGCATGAAAAACTGTTTTTT. The whole variable domain, filled in from reference TRBV25-1 and TRBJ1-4, reads EADIYQTPRYLVIGTGKKITLECSQTMGHDKMYWYQQDPGMELHLIHYSYGVNSTEKGDLSSESTVSRIRTEHFPLTLESARPSHTSQYLCASSELAVPHEKLFFGSGTQLSVL.

This chain links TRBV11-3 with TRBJ2-2; TRBD1 matches 7 bases. V shed 5 bases and J 10 bases; nucleotides not matched to a gene: 16. CDR3 length: 16 residues. Looked up from germline, CDR1 is SGHNT and CDR2 is YENEEA. The CDR3: CASSASGRTGEEELFF. The DNA for the CDR3 is TGTGCCAGCAGCGCGTCCGGCCGGACAGGAGAGGAGGAGCTGTTTTTT. Complete variable domain (other parts from reference TRBV11-3 and TRBJ2-2): EAGVVQSPRYKIIEKKQPVAFWCNPISGHNTLYWYLQNLGQGPELLIRYENEEAVDDSQLPKDRFSAERLKGVDSTLKIQPAELGDSAVYLCASSASGRTGEEELFFGEGSRLTVL.

The rearrangement links TRBV28 to TRBJ2-7, with D maybe TRBD2 (5 bases). The CDR3 spans 13 residues. Trimming removed 6 bases at V and 1 base at J, with 10 bases between. CDR1 and CDR2 from the germline V gene are MDHEN and SYDVKM. DNA of the CDR3: TGTGCCAGCAGCCGGGAACCGTCCTACGAGCAGTACTTC. This encodes CASSREPSYEQYF.

The rearrangement uses TRBV2 and TRBJ1-3; possible D gene TRBD1, 5 bases. Trimming removed 3 bases from V and 7 bases from J, with 13 bases in between. Per the germline V gene, CDR1 is SNHLY and CDR2 is FYNNEI. The CDR3 is 14 amino acids. The CDR3 DNA reads TGTGCCAGCAGTGATGGACACCTTCGTAACACCATATATTTT. Residues: CASSDGHLRNTIYF.

This sequence joins TRBV28 and TRBJ2-3; D is unresolved. V was cut by 5 bases and J by 4 bases, with 13 bases left in between. The length of the CDR3 is 14 residues. Looked up from germline, CDR1 is MDHEN and CDR2 is SYDVKM. The CDR3: CASSVGDPPDTQYF. The CDR3 DNA reads TGTGCCAGCAGTGTAGGAGATCCGCCAGATACGCAGTATTTT.

The J gene is TRBJ2-7, the V gene TRBV27, with TRBD1 matching 7 bases. Germline V lookup: CDR1 MNHEY, CDR2 SMNVEV (reference sequence). This CDR3 has 14 residues. The V segment lost 5 bases and the J segment 2 bases; nucleotides outside the gene matches: 6. The CDR3 region has the DNA TGTGCCAGCAGTCCTATAGGGACAGCCTACGAGCAGTACTTC. This translates into CASSPIGTAYEQYF.

This clone was seen only once. In DNA, the CDR3 is TGTGCCAGCAGCGACGCTAGGGGGCATGAAAAACTGTTTTTT. As protein: CASSDARGHEKLFF. The chain joins TRBV13 to TRBJ1-4; TRBD1 matches at 7 bases. J gave up 6 bases and V 5 bases, and 6 bases lay outside the gene matches. CDR1 and CDR2 (germline): PRHDT, FYEKMQ (reference sequence). The CDR3 totals 14 residues.

The chain has TRBV20-1 and TRBJ1-2, with D possibly TRBD1 on 5 matching bases. This CDR3 has 14 amino acids. Deletions cut 3 bases from V and 3 bases from J, with 14 bases between. CDR1 is DFQATT and CDR2 is SNEGSKA in the germline V gene (reference sequence). The DNA of the CDR3 is TGCAGTGCTAGTGCGGGGGGAGCGGACTATGGCTACACCTTC. It is translated as CSASAGGADYGYTF.

The chain has TRBV4-1 and TRBJ1-1; D might be TRBD1 (5 bases). The germline V gene has CDR1 MGHRA and CDR2 YSYEKL. The germline V and J ends were trimmed by 1 base and 1 base, with 13 bases remaining between them. This CDR3 region has 16 residues. For the CDR3, the DNA is TGCGCCAGCAGCCAAGTGGCCGCGGGGGGGAACACTGAAGCTTTCTTT. Amino acids: CASSQVAAGGNTEAFF.

This CDR3 is CASSAGQYEQYF. CDR3 nucleotides: TGTGCCAGCAGTGCGGGACAGTACGAGCAGTACTTC. This sequence joins TRBV25-1 and TRBJ2-7; TRBD1 aligns across 7 bases. Trimming cost V 4 bases and J 4 bases; bases outside gene matches: 1. Germline loops: CDR1 MGHDK, CDR2 SYGVNS. The CDR3 spans 12 residues.

The chain is built from TRBV7-9 and TRBJ2-5; TRBD1 matches 9 bases. Germline trimming cut 1 base from V and 1 base from J; bases unmatched to any gene: 7. This CDR3 region has 17 residues. Germline-derived CDR1 and CDR2 are SEHNR and FQNEAQ (reference sequence). CDR3 region: CASSLGYRTGAQETQYF. The CDR3 nucleotides are TGTGCCAGCAGCTTAGGTTACCGGACAGGGGCCCAAGAGACCCAGTACTTC.

This clone has just a few counts. J is TRBJ2-1 and V is TRBV27; 7 nucleotides line up with TRBD2. V dropped 3 bases and J dropped 6; count of bases not matched to a gene: 14. CDR1 and CDR2 (germline): MNHEY, SMNVEV (reference sequence). The CDR3 consists of 17 residues. The CDR3 loop is CASSFRRSGGRSNEQFF. As DNA, the CDR3 is TGTGCCAGCAGTTTCCGGCGGTCTGGCGGGAGATCCAATGAGCAGTTCTTC.

This chain links TRBV19 with TRBJ2-6, with D tentatively TRBD1 (6 bases). This CDR3 is 14 amino acids long. Trimming removed 8 bases at V and 4 bases at J, with 12 bases between. Germline CDR1 is LNHDA and CDR2 is SQIVND (reference sequence). This CDR3 reads CASAQGSGANVLTF. For the CDR3, the DNA is TGTGCCAGTGCACAGGGTTCCGGGGCCAACGTCCTGACTTTC.

This chain uses TRBV9 with TRBJ1-2, with TRBD1 as a possible D gene (6 bases). This CDR3 has 14 amino acids. Trimming removed 3 bases at V and 4 bases at J, with 13 bases between. CDR1 and CDR2 from the germline V gene are SGDLS and YYNGEE. CDR3 protein: CASSAQGSTYGYTF. As DNA, the CDR3 is TGTGCCAGCAGCGCACAGGGTTCTACCTATGGCTACACCTTC.

This clone was counted once. The rearrangement links TRBV13 to TRBJ2-4, with D perhaps TRBD1 (5 bases). The germline gives CDR1 PRHDT, CDR2 FYEKMQ (reference sequence). Trimming cost V 2 bases and J 4 bases, with 9 bases left between them. This CDR3 is 14 amino acids long. The DNA for the CDR3 is TGTGCCAGCAGCTTACCGACAGATAAAAACATTCAGTACTTC. It codes for CASSLPTDKNIQYF.

CDR3 in DNA: TGTGCCAGCAGTGCTGGAGGGGAAACGGGTTCACCCCTCCACTTT. The encoded protein is CASSAGGETGSPLHF. The V call is TRBV2, the J call TRBJ1-6, with a tentative D call TRBD1 (5 bases). The CDR3 has 15 residues. Per the germline V gene, CDR1 is SNHLY and CDR2 is FYNNEI. Deletions cut 4 bases from V and 9 bases from J, with 16 bases between. The whole variable domain, remainder taken from reference TRBV2 and TRBJ1-6, is EPEVTQTPSHQVTQMGQEVILRCVPISNHLYFYWYRQILGQKVEFLVSFYNNEISEKSEIFDDQFSVERPDGSNFTLKIRSTKLEDSAMYFCASSAGGETGSPLHFGNGTRLTVT.

The chain combines TRBV9 with TRBJ1-2; D remains unclear. The CDR3 spans 17 residues. Germline V gives CDR1 SGDLS, CDR2 YYNGEE. Trimming shortened V by 4 bases and J by 4 bases, and 23 bases separated the two germline ends. Here the CDR3 reads CASSPSTETASGYGYTF. CDR3 nucleotides: TGTGCCAGCAGCCCCTCGACGGAGACTGCCAGCGGCTATGGCTACACCTTC.